Listed below are T cell receptor beta chains from one sample, sequenced in a study of shared clonotypes between healthy human individuals. The repertoire was sequenced with immunoSEQ multiplex PCR; TCRdb's copy has only in-frame clones and lacks some. Among over a million clones, around 97% were seen once, and the ten largest hold 0.95% to 1.5%. Sequenced: naive CD4+ T cells sorted from blood. The receptor set was obtained from a man aged 30-40 years in good health. Both conserved end residues are part of each CDR3. D genes are given only for firm matches. Size values are once, few and many counts, or a class for expanded clones, and some rows have none.

>TRBJ2-2|NA|TRBV5-1|TRBD2
TGCGCCAGCAGCGCGGGACTAGCGGGAGGGGACACCGGGGAGCTGTTTTTT
CASSAGLAGGDTGELFF
>TRBJ2-5|NA|TRBV11-2|NA
TGTGCCAGCAGCTTAACCCCGGGACGGACTGAACAGTACTTC
CASSLTPGRTEQYF
>TRBJ2-7|NA|TRBV9|TRBD1
TGTGCCAGCAGCGTAGGAGGGACAGAAACCTACGAGCAGTACTTC
CASSVGGTETYEQYF
>TRBJ1-2|NA|TRBV19|TRBD1
TGTGCCAGTAGTATTTTACAGGGGGCCTATGGCTACACCTTC
CASSILQGAYGYTF
>TRBJ2-5|NA|TRBV5-1|NA
TGCGCCAGCTCGAGTAGCGTCCTCCAAGAGACCCAGTACTTC
CASSSSVLQETQYF
>TRBJ2-7|NA|TRBV27|NA
TGTGCCAGCAGTTTGAGGGGGGACTCCAGCGACATACCCCAGTACTTC
CASSLRGDSSDIPQYF
>TRBJ2-5|NA|TRBV29-1|NA
TGCAGCGTTGCTGTCCCCGGACTTGTCGAGACCCAGTACTTC
CSVAVPGLVETQYF
>TRBJ1-5|NA|TRBV7-2|NA
TGTGCCAGCAGCTTGGACCTTGGGGCTCAGCCCCAGCATTTT
CASSLDLGAQPQHF
>TRBJ2-7|NA|TRBV14|TRBD2
TGTGCCAGCAGGGATTTAGCGGGAGAAGGGCAGTACTTC
CASRDLAGEGQYF
>TRBJ1-1|NA|TRBV9|TRBD1
TGTGCCAGCAGCGCCGGGACAGGGGGCGCGGACACTGAAGCTTTCTTT
CASSAGTGGADTEAFF
>TRBJ2-3|NA|TRBV5-5|TRBD2
TGTGCCAGCAGCCGACTCATTCTAGCGGGAGGAACAGATACGCAGTATTTT
CASSRLILAGGTDTQYF
>TRBJ1-4|NA|TRBV29-1|NA
TGCAGCGTTGTAGGATCGGGAGGGAGTGAAAAACTGTTTTTT
CSVVGSGGSEKLFF
>TRBJ1-1|NA|TRBV7-3|NA
TGTGCCAGCAGCACTAGTAGGGACACTGAAGCTTTCTTT
CASSTSRDTEAFF
>TRBJ2-5|NA|TRBV7-2|NA
TGTGCCAGCAGCTTTAGGAGTTACCAAGAGACCCAGTACTTC
CASSFRSYQETQYF
>TRBJ2-5|once|TRBV30|TRBD1
TGTGCCTGCCCTGCCCAACAGGGGGCTGAGACCCAGTACTTC
CACPAQQGAETQYF
>TRBJ2-3|NA|TRBV4-1|TRBD2
TGCGCCAGCAGCCAGGGGATAGCGGGAGGCGTGGATACGCAGTATTTT
CASSQGIAGGVDTQYF
>TRBJ2-7|once|TRBV5-4|TRBD2
TGTGCCAGCAGGGAAGGGACTAGCGGGAGTTACGAGCAGTACTTC
CASREGTSGSYEQYF
>TRBJ1-2|NA|TRBV7-9|NA
TGTGCCAGCAGCCCTTCTCCCTCCGGAGGCTACACCTTC
CASSPSPSGGYTF
>TRBJ2-7|NA|TRBV30|NA
TGTGCCTGGAGAAGAAGAGGGTACTACGAGCAGTACTTC
CAWRRRGYYEQYF
>TRBJ2-3|NA|TRBV11-2|NA
TGTGCCAGCAGCGGTCTGAGAGGGCCATCAGATACGCAGTATTTT
CASSGLRGPSDTQYF
>TRBJ2-1|NA|TRBV19|TRBD2
TGTGCCAGTAGTATTTCACCCGTAGCGGGCCAAAGGTTCTTC
CASSISPVAGQRFF
>TRBJ1-3|NA|TRBV18|NA
TGTGCCAGCTCACCAGAGACGGGAGGATTCGGGAACACCATATATTTT
CASSPETGGFGNTIYF
>TRBJ1-3|NA|TRBV6-1|TRBD1
TGTGCCAGCAGCCGGGACAGGGGAAACACCATATATTTT
CASSRDRGNTIYF
>TRBJ1-1|NA|TRBV11-2|NA
TGTGCCAGCAGCTTAGAGGGGAGGATGAACACTGAAGCTTTCTTT
CASSLEGRMNTEAFF
>TRBJ1-3|NA|TRBV19|NA
TGTGCCAGTAGTACTCTTGGGTCCCCGATCGGAAACACCATATATTTT
CASSTLGSPIGNTIYF